Below, 7 T cell receptor beta chains from the same sample are listed, as sequenced in a study of blood T cell repertoires in COVID-19. Profiling relied on immunoSEQ multiplex PCR, and the TCRdb table lists in-frame clones only, not all of them. The table includes 200,000 to 250,000 clones, 75% to 90% detected once. Sequencing was carried out using peripheral blood. Receptors were obtained from a man between 60 and 75 years old who had recovered from COVID-19.

The V gene is TRBV19, the J gene TRBJ2-3, with 8 bases fitting TRBD2. This CDR3 contains 16 residues. V was clipped by 5 bases and J by 0 bases; unmatched bases: 7. Germline assignment: CDR1 LNHDA and CDR2 SQIVND (reference sequence). This CDR3 is CASSSQAGASTDTQYF. CDR3 coding DNA: TGTGCCAGTAGTTCCCAAGCGGGGGCCAGCACAGATACGCAGTATTTT.

J is TRBJ2-1 and V is TRBV5-1, with 7 bases fitting TRBD1. The trim removed 4 bases at V and 5 bases at J, leaving 3 bases unmatched. Germline CDR1 SGHRS, CDR2 YFSETQ. The length of the CDR3 is 13 residues. The CDR3 coding sequence is TGCGCCAGCAGCCGGGACAGTAACAATGAGCAGTTCTTC. Translated: CASSRDSNNEQFF.

J is TRBJ2-4 and V is TRBV6-2 or TRBV6-3, with a possible D match to TRBD1 (7 bases). This CDR3 is built from 16 residues. Looked up from germline, CDR1 is MNHEY and CDR2 is SVGEGT. Trimming shortened V by 3 bases and J by 5 bases, and 17 bases separated the two germline ends. CDR3 DNA: TGTGCCAGCAGTTATTCAAGGGGGGACAGCCAAAACATTCAGTACTTC. The encoded protein is CASSYSRGDSQNIQYF.

The chain uses TRBV12-5 and TRBJ2-3; TRBD2 matches 8 bases. The J segment lost 1 base and the V segment lost 6 bases, leaving 0 bases of the junction unmatched. This CDR3 contains 13 residues. Germline assignment: CDR1 LGHNT and CDR2 FRNRAP. The CDR3 nucleotides are TGTGCTAGTGGAGCGGGGGGCACAGATACGCAGTATTTT. It is translated as CASGAGGTDTQYF.

The rearrangement links TRBV15 to TRBJ1-3; 7 nucleotides agree with TRBD1. This CDR3 region has 15 residues. J was trimmed by 3 bases and V by 1 base; bases with no gene match: 3. CDR1 and CDR2 (germline): LNHNV, YYDKDF (reference sequence). The CDR3 reads CATSRGQGDGNTIYF. CDR3 nucleotides: TGTGCCACCAGCAGAGGACAGGGTGATGGAAACACCATATATTTT.

The chain links TRBV5-5 to TRBJ1-5; 7 positions agree with TRBD1. This CDR3 region has 17 residues. Germline assignment: CDR1 SGHKS and CDR2 YYEKEE (reference sequence). V lost 3 bases to trimming and J lost 0 bases; unmatched junction nucleotides: 9. This CDR3 is CASSYGGGRYSNQPQHF. Here the CDR3 DNA reads TGTGCCAGCAGCTATGGAGGGGGCCGTTATAGCAATCAGCCCCAGCATTTT.

This clone appeared a single time. The gene calls are TRBV3-1 (or the pseudogene TRBV3-2) and TRBJ1-3; TRBD1 is a possible D gene (5 bases). Deletions cut 0 bases from V and 4 bases from J, with 13 bases between. This CDR3 contains 16 residues. CDR1 and CDR2 from the germline V gene are LGHDT and YNNKEL (reference sequence). The CDR3 region is CASSQDHAGLGNTIYF. The CDR3 DNA follows: TGTGCCAGCAGCCAAGATCACGCAGGGTTAGGAAACACCATATATTTT.